This entry features one TCR beta chain sequence. This sample stems from a study of blood T cell repertoires in COVID-19. Study background: Acute-phase and convalescent COVID-19 samples originated in the United States, Italy and Spain. PBMCs, B-cell-depleted T cells, or T cells were the source of the cDNA or gDNA that made up the material.

Germline-derived CDR1 and CDR2 are SGHTA and FQGNSA. Trimming took 5 bases from V and 0 from J, leaving 11 bases between them. This CDR3 has 15 residues. In the authors' methods: Reference gene primer amplification gave estimated nucleated cell counts. Sequencing used immunoSEQ multiplex PCR; TCRdb keeps in-frame clones, though not all of them. Clone size and V and J calls were adopted from that table, with D and trimming inferred from the DNA. The table records 85,000 to 100,000 clones, around 79% of them present only once. The source of this sequence is a human donor in a cohort sampled during active COVID-19. The chain has TRBV7-2 and TRBJ2-1; the D is unclear. Material: peripheral blood. The CDR3 here is CASSIQPYSYNEQFF. In DNA form, the CDR3 reads TGTGCCAGCAGCATCCAACCCTACTCCTACAATGAGCAGTTCTTC.